Listed below are T cell receptor beta chains from one sample, sequenced in a study of graft-versus-host responses after intestinal transplantation. Here immunoSEQ multiplex PCR was the method, and the copy in TCRdb shows in-frame clones only, minus some. The sample records tens of thousands of clones, around 94% being singletons. The specimen comprised PBMCs, sampled 16 days after intestinal transplant. The receptors were gathered from a human patient who received an intestinal transplant, so some T cells may come from the graft donor. Each CDR3 is given with its conserved first and last residue. D genes are given only for firm matches. The size entry is marked missing in some rows and otherwise reads once, few, many or a size class.

D: NA; J: TRBJ2-2; V: TRBV27; size: NA; CDR3: CASSLSPRNSGELFF; DNA: TGTGCCAGCAGTTTATCCCCTCGGAACTCCGGGGAGCTGTTTTTT
D: NA; J: TRBJ1-5; V: TRBV4-1; size: NA; CDR3: CASSHPPRGQPQHF; DNA: TGCGCCAGCAGCCACCCCCCCCGGGGACAGCCCCAGCATTTT
D: NA; J: TRBJ2-3; V: TRBV27; size: NA; CDR3: CASSLDGVFTDTQYF; DNA: TGTGCCAGCAGTTTGGATGGGGTCTTCACAGATACGCAGTATTTT
D: NA; J: TRBJ1-5; V: TRBV28; size: NA; CDR3: CASSPPPGVQPQHF; DNA: TGTGCCAGCAGTCCTCCACCGGGAGTCCAGCCCCAGCATTTT
D: TRBD1; J: TRBJ1-3; V: TRBV11-2; size: NA; CDR3: CASSLYQGVDTIYF; DNA: TGTGCCAGCAGCCTCTACCAGGGGGTTGACACCATATATTTT
D: TRBD2; J: TRBJ2-5; V: TRBV13; size: NA; CDR3: CASSLSGKEAQYF; DNA: TGTGCCAGCAGCTTAAGCGGGAAAGAGGCCCAGTACTTC
D: TRBD1; J: TRBJ2-5; V: TRBV14; size: NA; CDR3: CASSQRDRGEEETQYF; DNA: TGTGCCAGCAGCCAAAGGGACAGGGGGGAAGAAGAGACCCAGTACTTC
D: NA; J: TRBJ1-2; V: TRBV18; size: NA; CDR3: CASSPPSPTYGYTF; DNA: TGTGCCAGCTCACCCCCCTCGCCGACCTATGGCTACACCTTC
D: TRBD2; J: TRBJ2-7; V: TRBV28; size: NA; CDR3: CASSSNFSGRRVYEQYF; DNA: TGTGCCAGCAGTTCGAATTTTAGCGGGAGGAGGGTATACGAGCAGTACTTC
D: NA; J: TRBJ2-1; V: TRBV28; size: NA; CDR3: CASSSYLGPLLYNEQFF; DNA: TGTGCCAGCAGTTCCTACTTGGGGCCCCTCCTGTACAATGAGCAGTTCTTC
D: NA; J: TRBJ2-7; V: TRBV19; size: few; CDR3: CASSAGVTYEQYF; DNA: TGTGCCAGTAGTGCAGGGGTGACCTACGAGCAGTACTTC
D: TRBD1; J: TRBJ1-4; V: TRBV4-3; size: NA; CDR3: CASSHLQGASEKLFF; DNA: TGCGCCAGCAGCCACCTACAGGGGGCGTCTGAAAAACTGTTTTTT
D: NA; J: TRBJ1-2; V: TRBV7-7; size: NA; CDR3: CASSFYKARYGYTF; DNA: TGTGCTAGCAGCTTTTATAAGGCCCGCTATGGCTACACCTTC
D: NA; J: TRBJ2-5; V: TRBV28; size: NA; CDR3: CASSLTGRGETQYF; DNA: TGTGCCAGCAGTTTAACAGGAAGGGGCGAGACCCAGTACTTC
D: NA; J: TRBJ2-3; V: TRBV4-1; size: NA; CDR3: CASSQGDSSLTDTQYF; DNA: TGCGCCAGCAGCCAGGGGGACTCTTCCCTCACAGATACGCAGTATTTT
D: TRBD2; J: TRBJ2-3; V: TRBV4-3; size: NA; CDR3: CASSQESGGRTDTQYF; DNA: TGCGCCAGCAGCCAAGAATCGGGAGGACGCACAGATACGCAGTATTTT
D: NA; J: TRBJ1-3; V: TRBV13; size: NA; CDR3: CASSRTGSFSGNTIYF; DNA: TGTGCCAGCAGCCGTACAGGGTCCTTCTCTGGAAACACCATATATTTT
D: NA; J: TRBJ1-1; V: TRBV19; size: once; CDR3: CASSFRDGNTEAFF; DNA: TGTGCCAGTAGTTTCCGGGACGGGAACACTGAAGCTTTCTTT
D: NA; J: TRBJ2-5; V: TRBV6-1; size: once; CDR3: CASRDRGYQETQYF; DNA: TGTGCCAGCAGGGACCGTGGGTACCAAGAGACCCAGTACTTC
D: TRBD2; J: TRBJ2-1; V: TRBV6-1; size: once; CDR3: CASSRLAGVRNEQFF; DNA: TGTGCCAGCAGCCGACTAGCGGGAGTCCGCAATGAGCAGTTCTTC
D: NA; J: TRBJ2-7; V: TRBV5-1; size: once; CDR3: CASSLAGVYEQYF; DNA: TGCGCCAGCAGCTTGGCCGGGGTTTACGAGCAGTACTTC
D: TRBD2; J: TRBJ2-5; V: TRBV7-2; size: NA; CDR3: CASSLGVGRQETQYF; DNA: TGTGCCAGCAGCCTAGGGGTCGGGAGGCAAGAGACCCAGTACTTC
D: TRBD2; J: TRBJ2-1; V: TRBV6-4; size: NA; CDR3: CASSVASGSYNEQFF; DNA: TGTGCCAGCAGTGTGGCTAGCGGCTCCTACAATGAGCAGTTCTTC
D: NA; J: TRBJ2-7; V: TRBV4-1; size: NA; CDR3: CASSQSPGTSYEQYF; DNA: TGCGCCAGCAGCCAAAGTCCGGGGACATCTTACGAGCAGTACTTC
D: NA; J: TRBJ1-1; V: TRBV9; size: NA; CDR3: CASTPGTPNTEAFF; DNA: TGTGCCAGTACTCCCGGGACACCTAACACTGAAGCTTTCTTT
D: NA; J: TRBJ2-1; V: TRBV27; size: NA; CDR3: CASSLYSGTPNEQFF; DNA: TGTGCCAGCAGTTTATACTCCGGGACTCCGAATGAGCAGTTCTTC
D: NA; J: TRBJ2-1; V: TRBV5-1; size: NA; CDR3: CASRPFDTGEQFF; DNA: TGCGCCAGCAGGCCTTTTGATACGGGGGAGCAGTTCTTC
D: TRBD1; J: TRBJ1-5; V: TRBV11-2; size: NA; CDR3: CASSLGTGAAGMPQHF; DNA: TGTGCCAGCAGCTTAGGAACAGGGGCCGCCGGGATGCCCCAGCATTTT
D: TRBD2; J: TRBJ2-1; V: TRBV7-6; size: NA; CDR3: CATTHTGTSGRALGNEQFF; DNA: TGTGCCACCACTCACACCGGGACTAGCGGGAGGGCCTTGGGCAATGAGCAGTTCTTC
D: NA; J: TRBJ1-5; V: TRBV6-1; size: NA; CDR3: CASSPGGMHQPQHF; DNA: TGTGCCAGCAGTCCCGGGGGGATGCATCAGCCCCAGCATTTT
D: NA; J: TRBJ2-7; V: TRBV5-1; size: NA; CDR3: CASSLAGSSYEQYF; DNA: TGCGCCAGCAGCTTGGCCGGGAGCTCCTACGAGCAGTACTTC
D: NA; J: TRBJ1-1; V: TRBV6-5; size: NA; CDR3: CATTGRARSEAFF; DNA: TGTGCCACGACCGGGAGGGCGAGGTCTGAAGCTTTCTTT
D: NA; J: TRBJ2-1; V: TRBV6-5; size: NA; CDR3: CASSLDRDNEQFF; DNA: TGTGCCAGCAGCCTTGACAGAGACAATGAGCAGTTCTTC
D: NA; J: TRBJ2-7; V: TRBV9; size: NA; CDR3: CASSVGGGSEQYF; DNA: TGTGCCAGCAGCGTAGGAGGGGGAAGCGAGCAGTACTTC
D: NA; J: TRBJ2-1; V: TRBV19; size: NA; CDR3: CASRYRDGAYNEQFF; DNA: TGTGCCAGTAGGTACCGGGACGGCGCCTACAATGAGCAGTTCTTC
D: TRBD2; J: TRBJ2-3; V: TRBV19; size: NA; CDR3: CASSSGLAGESDTQYF; DNA: TGTGCCAGTAGTTCGGGACTAGCGGGAGAGTCAGATACGCAGTATTTT
D: NA; J: TRBJ2-7; V: TRBV6-1; size: NA; CDR3: CASSEIIGSYEQYF; DNA: TGTGCCAGCAGTGAAATAATAGGATCCTACGAGCAGTACTTC
D: NA; J: TRBJ2-5; V: TRBV28; size: NA; CDR3: CASSRDSTGRFQETQYF; DNA: TGTGCCAGCAGTCGTGACTCGACAGGGAGGTTTCAAGAGACCCAGTACTTC
D: NA; J: TRBJ2-2; V: TRBV9; size: NA; CDR3: CASSVERGMNTGELFF; DNA: TGTGCCAGCAGCGTAGAGCGCGGGATGAACACCGGGGAGCTGTTTTTT
D: TRBD2; J: TRBJ2-1; V: TRBV7-3; size: NA; CDR3: CASSLRGGSSYNEQFF; DNA: TGTGCCAGCAGCTTACGGGGGGGTAGCTCCTACAATGAGCAGTTCTTC
D: NA; J: TRBJ2-2; V: TRBV19; size: NA; CDR3: CASSIRGNTGELFF; DNA: TGTGCCAGTAGTATAAGGGGGAACACCGGGGAGCTGTTTTTT
D: TRBD1; J: TRBJ1-1; V: TRBV28; size: NA; CDR3: CASPHWTGGYTEAFF; DNA: TGTGCCAGCCCTCACTGGACAGGGGGTTACACTGAAGCTTTCTTT
D: TRBD1; J: TRBJ2-3; V: TRBV19; size: NA; CDR3: CASSWGQGIFRNTDTQYF; DNA: TGTGCCAGCTCCTGGGGACAGGGGATATTTAGAAACACAGATACGCAGTATTTT
D: TRBD2; J: TRBJ2-7; V: TRBV28; size: NA; CDR3: CASRLAGDVHEQYF; DNA: TGTGCCAGCAGATTAGCGGGAGATGTGCACGAGCAGTACTTC
D: NA; J: TRBJ1-2; V: TRBV19; size: NA; CDR3: CASSIEDAVSYGYTF; DNA: TGTGCCAGTAGTATCGAGGACGCCGTTTCGTATGGCTACACCTTC
D: NA; J: TRBJ1-1; V: TRBV19; size: NA; CDR3: CASSIPAGGTEAFF; DNA: TGTGCCAGTAGTATACCGGCCGGTGGCACTGAAGCTTTCTTT